One and the same sample provided the 7 T cell receptor beta chains below, sequenced in a study of blood T cell repertoires in COVID-19 (TCRdb year 2020). The library relied on the immunoSEQ multiplex PCR assay. TCRdb re-hosts the immuneACCESS table, in-frame sequences only. Its copies lack some clones; in the studies checked, an unresolved V gene accounts for under half of them, and the cause for the rest is not known. The sample table shows around 46,000 clones, and 65% to 85% are seen once. The ten largest account for roughly 50% of the sample. The sample consisted of peripheral blood. The receptors come from a man between 65 and 85 years old with acute or convalescent COVID-19.

The gene calls are TRBV2 and TRBJ2-6, with D tentatively TRBD1 (8 bases). Germline CDR1 reads SNHLY; CDR2 reads FYNNEI. V dropped 6 bases and J dropped 0 bases, with 18 bases sitting between them. This CDR3 comprises 18 residues. Written as DNA, the CDR3 is TGTGCCAGCAGGGGGGGGACAGGCGTCGTCTCTGGGGCCAACGTCCTGACTTTC. Its protein is CASRGGTGVVSGANVLTF. The full variable domain, with the rest looked up from reference TRBV2 and TRBJ2-6, is EPEVTQTPSHQVTQMGQEVILRCVPISNHLYFYWYRQILGQKVEFLVSFYNNEISEKSEIFDDQFSVERPDGSNFTLKIRSTKLEDSAMYFCASRGGTGVVSGANVLTFGAGSRLTVL.

The rearrangement joins TRBV30 to TRBJ2-5; TRBD1 aligns across 10 bases. Germline loops: CDR1 GTSNPN, CDR2 SVGIG (reference sequence). The CDR3 totals 14 residues. The ends lost 0 bases at V and 3 bases at J; junction bases unmatched: 1. The CDR3 DNA sequence: TGTGCCTGGAGTGTAGGGACAGGGGAAGAGACCCAGTACTTC. Translating it yields CAWSVGTGEETQYF.

The gene calls are TRBV25-1 and TRBJ2-1, with 9 bases matching TRBD2. The trim removed 1 base at V and 2 bases at J, leaving 9 bases unmatched. The CDR3 spans 18 residues. Germline V gene lookup returns CDR1 MGHDK and CDR2 SYGVNS. CDR3 protein: CASSELSGGRATYNEQFF. The CDR3 coding sequence is TGTGCCAGCAGTGAATTGTCCGGCGGGAGGGCCACCTACAATGAGCAGTTCTTC.

This clone was observed a handful of times. The chain combines TRBV4-2 with TRBJ2-7; D is ambiguous. The CDR3 loop spans 14 amino acids. The V end lost 0 bases, the J end lost 5 bases, and 11 bases lay between the germline ends. The germline gives CDR1 LGHNA, CDR2 YNFKEQ. As DNA, the CDR3 is TGTGCCAGCAGCCAAGATCCCAGAGGCAACGAGCAGTACTTC. It yields the protein CASSQDPRGNEQYF.

The chain is built from TRBV3-1 (or the pseudogene TRBV3-2) and TRBJ2-7; 9 bases line up with TRBD2. This CDR3 has 14 amino acids. The V and J ends lost 8 bases and 5 bases, in that order; junction bases with no gene match: 10. Germline V gene data show CDR1 as LGHDT and CDR2 as YNNKEL (reference sequence). This CDR3 is CASEGSGSSNEQYF. The CDR3 nucleotides are TGTGCCAGCGAAGGTAGCGGGAGTTCTAACGAGCAGTACTTC.

The chain joins TRBV4-1 to TRBJ1-4; no clear D. This CDR3 contains 16 residues. Trimming removed 4 bases at V and 3 bases at J, with 15 bases between. Per germline, CDR1 MGHRA and CDR2 YSYEKL. In DNA form, the CDR3 reads TGCGCCAGCAGCCTTAACCCGACATTGGCTAATGAAAAACTGTTTTTT. This sequence encodes CASSLNPTLANEKLFF.

The chain employs TRBV4-1 and TRBJ2-7, with 10 bases identical to TRBD2. The CDR3 has 15 amino acids. The V gene end was trimmed by 1 base and the J gene end by 7 bases; junction bases not matched to a gene: 7. Germline V gene data show CDR1 as MGHRA and CDR2 as YSYEKL. The CDR3 here is CASSQAPAGGEEQYF. DNA for the CDR3: TGCGCCAGCAGCCAAGCTCCAGCGGGAGGGGAAGAGCAGTACTTC.